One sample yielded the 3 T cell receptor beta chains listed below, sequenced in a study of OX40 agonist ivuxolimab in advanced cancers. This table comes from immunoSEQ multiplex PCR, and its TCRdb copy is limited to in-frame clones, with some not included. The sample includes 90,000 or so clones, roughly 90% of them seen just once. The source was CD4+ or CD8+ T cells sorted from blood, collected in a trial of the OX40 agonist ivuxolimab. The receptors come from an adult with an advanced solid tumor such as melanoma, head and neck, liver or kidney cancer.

The chain's CDR3 is CASQGYEQFF. In DNA, the CDR3 is TGTGCCAGCCAAGGGTATGAGCAGTTCTTC. The chain couples TRBV6-1 to TRBJ2-1, with unresolved D. The germline CDR1 and CDR2 sequences are MNHNS and SASEGT. Trimming shortened V by 8 bases and J by 8 bases, and 7 bases separated the two germline ends. CDR3 size: 10 residues.

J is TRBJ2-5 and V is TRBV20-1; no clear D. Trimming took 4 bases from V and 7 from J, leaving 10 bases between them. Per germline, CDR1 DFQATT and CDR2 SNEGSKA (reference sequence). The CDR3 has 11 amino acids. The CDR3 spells CSAILLGTQYF. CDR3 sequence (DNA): TGCAGTGCTATTTTACTGGGGACCCAGTACTTC.

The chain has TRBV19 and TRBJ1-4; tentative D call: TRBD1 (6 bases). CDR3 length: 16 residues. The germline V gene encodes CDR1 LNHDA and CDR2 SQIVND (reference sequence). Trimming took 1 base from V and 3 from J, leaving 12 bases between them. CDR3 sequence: CASSIGGARPNEKLFF. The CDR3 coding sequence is TGTGCCAGTAGTATAGGGGGGGCCAGACCTAATGAAAAACTGTTTTTT.